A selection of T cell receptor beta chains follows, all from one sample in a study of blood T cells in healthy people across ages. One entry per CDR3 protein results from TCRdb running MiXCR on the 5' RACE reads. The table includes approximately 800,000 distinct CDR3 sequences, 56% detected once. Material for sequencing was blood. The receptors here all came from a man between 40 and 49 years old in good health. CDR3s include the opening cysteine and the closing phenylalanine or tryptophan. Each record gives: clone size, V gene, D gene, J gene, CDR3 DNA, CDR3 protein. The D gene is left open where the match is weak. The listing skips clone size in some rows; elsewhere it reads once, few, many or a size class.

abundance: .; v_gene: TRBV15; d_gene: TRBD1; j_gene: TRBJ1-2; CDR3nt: TGTGCCACCAGCAGAGATATGATTGGACAGGGGTCTGGCTACACCTTC; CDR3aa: CATSRDMIGQGSGYTF
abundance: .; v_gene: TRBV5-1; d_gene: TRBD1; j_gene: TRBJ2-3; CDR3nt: TGCGCCAGCAGCTCCGGGACAGGGGCCCCGGATACGCAGTATTTT; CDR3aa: CASSSGTGAPDTQYF
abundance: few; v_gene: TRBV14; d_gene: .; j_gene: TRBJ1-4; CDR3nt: TGTGCCAGCAGCCAAAGCAGGGCAACTAATGAAAAACTGTTTTTT; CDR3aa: CASSQSRATNEKLFF
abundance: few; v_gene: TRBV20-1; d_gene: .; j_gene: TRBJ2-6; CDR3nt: TGCAGTGCTCCTGCGTCAGGGGAACACTCTGGGGCCAACGTCCTGACTTTC; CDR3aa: CSAPASGEHSGANVLTF
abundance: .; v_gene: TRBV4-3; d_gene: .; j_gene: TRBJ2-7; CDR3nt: TGCGCCAGCAGCCAAGATTGGCGCGGTTCCTACGAGCAGTACTTC; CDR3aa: CASSQDWRGSYEQYF
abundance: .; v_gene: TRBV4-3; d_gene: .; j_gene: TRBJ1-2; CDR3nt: TGCGCCAGCAGCCGGAATCAGGGAGGAGGCGGCTACACCTTC; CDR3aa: CASSRNQGGGGYTF
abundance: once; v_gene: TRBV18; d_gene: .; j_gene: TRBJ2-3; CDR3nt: TGTGCCAGCTCACCACCGTTGAATTCAGATACGCAGTATTTT; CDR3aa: CASSPPLNSDTQYF
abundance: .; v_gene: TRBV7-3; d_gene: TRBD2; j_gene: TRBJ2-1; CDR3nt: TGTGCCAGGGTACTAGCGGGAGGCATAGAAGGTGAGCAGTTCTTC; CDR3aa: CARVLAGGIEGEQFF
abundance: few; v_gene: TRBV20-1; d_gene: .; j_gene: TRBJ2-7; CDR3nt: TGCAGTGCTACAGCAGGAGGTGGGGGGAGCTACGAGCAGTACTTC; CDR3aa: CSATAGGGGSYEQYF
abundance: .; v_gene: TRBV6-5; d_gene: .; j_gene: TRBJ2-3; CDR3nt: TGTGCCAGCAGGAGGGATGGGTTTTTGGGGGATACGCAGTATTTT; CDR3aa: CASRRDGFLGDTQYF
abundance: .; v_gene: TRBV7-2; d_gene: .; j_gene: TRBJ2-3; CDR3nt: TGTGCCAGCAGCTTAAGGTCTGAGGATACGCAGTATTTT; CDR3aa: CASSLRSEDTQYF